The 11 T cell receptor beta chains below were found in one sample sequenced in a study of blood T cell repertoires in COVID-19 (dated by TCRdb to the early 2020s). Library method: the immunoSEQ multiplex PCR assay. TCRdb took this table from immuneACCESS and kept in-frame rearrangements with V and J called. Such tables lack part of the clones; where checked against another copy, unresolved V genes explain under half of the gap, and the rest is unexplained. This sample has 200,000 to 300,000 clones in its table, and around 85% of those were observed once. Roughly 3.3% of the sample is held by the ten biggest clonotypes. Sequenced material: PBMCs or T cells enriched from blood (not recorded which). Every receptor here comes from a woman aged 40 to 55 with acute COVID-19.

This clone was counted a few times. J is TRBJ2-5 and V is TRBV7-8, with 7 nucleotides matching TRBD1. J lost 1 base, V lost 5 bases, and 16 bases had no gene match. The CDR3 consists of 18 residues. The germline CDR1 and CDR2 sequences are SGHVS and FQNEAQ. The CDR3 nucleotides are TGTGCCAGCAGCGCAACCGGTGGGACAGAAGCGTCCCAAGAGACCCAGTACTTC. Protein: CASSATGGTEASQETQYF.

For the CDR3, the DNA is TGCGCCAGCAGCCCGACAGGCCAGCTAGCCAAAAACATTCAGTACTTC. Translation: CASSPTGQLAKNIQYF. The rearrangement uses TRBV4-1 and TRBJ2-4; D is possibly TRBD1 (6 bases). The CDR3 runs 16 residues. Trimming took 4 bases from V and 0 from J, leaving 13 bases between them. Germline V gene lookup returns CDR1 MGHRA and CDR2 YSYEKL.

This sequence joins TRBV5-5 and TRBJ1-1; 8 bases map to TRBD1. V lost 5 bases to trimming and J lost 1 base; unmatched junction nucleotides: 7. The germline V gene has CDR1 SGHKS and CDR2 YYEKEE (reference sequence). CDR3 length: 15 residues. The CDR3 is CASSRTGTENTEAFF. The CDR3 nucleotides read TGTGCCAGCAGTCGGACAGGGACGGAGAACACTGAAGCTTTCTTT.

The rearrangement joins TRBV11-2 to TRBJ2-3; 7 bases align to TRBD1. CDR1 is SGHAT and CDR2 is FQNNGV in the germline V gene. The ends lost 5 bases at V and 2 bases at J; junction bases unmatched: 7. CDR3 length: 15 amino acids. As DNA, the CDR3 is TGTGCCAGCAGCATCGGGACAGAACACACAGATACGCAGTATTTT. This encodes CASSIGTEHTDTQYF.

CDR3 protein: CASDDGDSNQPQHF. CDR3 nucleotides: TGTGCCAGCGATGACGGAGATAGCAATCAGCCCCAGCATTTT. The chain is built from TRBV11-3 and TRBJ1-5; D is undetermined. CDR3 size: 14 residues. Germline V lookup: CDR1 SGHNT, CDR2 YENEEA. The V gene lost 8 bases and the J gene lost 0 bases, with 11 bases spanning the gap. Supplemented by reference TRBV11-3 and TRBJ1-5, the full variable domain reads EAGVVQSPRYKIIEKKQPVAFWCNPISGHNTLYWYLQNLGQGPELLIRYENEEAVDDSQLPKDRFSAERLKGVDSTLKIQPAELGDSAVYLCASDDGDSNQPQHFGDGTRLSIL.

Only one count was recorded for this clone. The rearrangement joins TRBV19 to TRBJ2-2; D might be TRBD1 (6 bases). The CDR3 covers 15 residues. The ends were cut back, 3 bases at V and 1 base at J, with 9 bases in the middle. Germline V gene lookup returns CDR1 LNHDA and CDR2 SQIVND (reference sequence). The DNA of the CDR3 is TGTGCCAGTAGTATCAGGACAGTGAACACCGGGGAGCTGTTTTTT. This translates into CASSIRTVNTGELFF.

This rearrangement joins TRBV12-3 or TRBV12-4 to TRBJ2-7; 11 bases are a match to TRBD1. J gave up 4 bases and V 5 bases, and 1 base lay outside the gene matches. The CDR3 is made up of 13 amino acids. The CDR3 DNA sequence: TGTGCCAGCAGTCGGGACAGGGGGTACGAGCAGTACTTC. Translating it yields CASSRDRGYEQYF.

The V call is TRBV5-4, the J call TRBJ2-1; 9 bases align to TRBD1. The V segment lost 4 bases and the J segment 15 bases; nucleotides outside the gene matches: 11. Germline V gene data show CDR1 as SGHNT and CDR2 as YYREEE (reference sequence). This CDR3 region has 13 residues. Written as DNA, the CDR3 is TGTGCCAGCAGCCCACCTGGAAGACAGGGGGGGTTCTTC. Translating it yields CASSPPGRQGGFF.

The chain uses TRBV7-9 and TRBJ1-1; 7 bases fit TRBD1. The CDR3 has 12 residues. Per germline, CDR1 SEHNR and CDR2 FQNEAQ (reference sequence). After removal of 7 bases from V and 8 bases from J, the junction contained 7 bases not matched to a gene. Here the CDR3 reads CASTLGGLEAFF. CDR3 nucleotide sequence: TGTGCCAGCACCCTAGGGGGCTTAGAAGCTTTCTTT.

The chain couples TRBV4-2 to TRBJ2-3, with D possibly being TRBD2 (6 bases). Trimming stripped 1 base from V and 2 bases from J, with 16 bases between. Germline CDR1 is LGHNA and CDR2 is YNFKEQ. CDR3 length: 17 amino acids. The CDR3 loop is CASSQVLRLEYTDTQYF. CDR3 DNA: TGTGCCAGCAGCCAAGTATTGAGACTAGAGTACACAGATACGCAGTATTTT.

The J gene is TRBJ1-2, the V gene TRBV27; no clear D. The CDR3 covers 13 residues. Germline loops: CDR1 MNHEY, CDR2 SMNVEV (reference sequence). The V end lost 3 bases, the J end lost 7 bases, and 12 bases lay between the germline ends. DNA for the CDR3: TGTGCCAGCAGTTTGAATTTGGGCAGTGGCTACACCTTC. Its translation: CASSLNLGSGYTF.